This T cell receptor (beta chain) was identified during a study of T-cell reconstitution after alpha-beta-depleted transplantation in children. Concerning this clonotype: Its antigen is not identified.

Unique molecular identifiers were used to barcode this TCRbeta library. TCRdb re-analysed the PCR reads in MiXCR, keeping a single row per CDR3 protein. Of roughly 100,000 distinct CDR3 sequences listed, around 7.8% are singletons. Broader study findings: Several hundred expanded graft clones reportedly gave rise to the alpha-beta T cells present about two months after transplant. Newly generated T cells supplied most T-cell counts and diversity one year post-transplant.

The CDR3 is 13 residues long. Trimming took 2 bases from V and 4 from J, leaving 7 bases between them. Germline V gives CDR1 MNHEY, CDR2 SVGEGT. The sequence was obtained from a boy aged 2 to 10 with acute lymphoblastic leukemia, due to receive a stem cell transplant. The V gene is TRBV6-2 or TRBV6-3, the J gene TRBJ2-3; D is uncertain. Sequenced material: PBMCs, taken before TCRalphabeta/CD19-depleted stem cell transplant. As DNA, the CDR3 is TGTGCCAGCAGTTACGCGGTCCCAGATACGCAGTATTTT. It translates to CASSYAVPDTQYF.